This entry lists 9 T cell receptor beta chains sequenced from one sample in a study of shared clonotypes between healthy human individuals (TCRdb year 2020). Library preparation was by the immunoSEQ multiplex PCR assay. In TCRdb, the immuneACCESS table is reduced to in-frame sequences with V and J assigned. These tables do not hold every clone; where another copy was compared, an unresolved V gene accounts for under half, and the others remain unexplained. The sample table shows about 2 million clones, and 85% to 95% are seen once. The ten largest clones represent 0.13% of the sample. What was sequenced was naive CD4+ T cells sorted from blood. Reading the label with the study, this specimen's cell subset or site is: CD45RA+ positively selected. Every receptor here comes from a man aged 18 to 29 in good health.

The chain uses TRBV9 and TRBJ2-5; D unresolved. This CDR3 has 12 residues. Trimming took 3 bases from V and 4 from J, leaving 7 bases between them. Germline lookup yields CDR1 SGDLS and CDR2 YYNGEE. CDR3 sequence (DNA): TGTGCCAGCAGCGGGAGCACAGAGACCCAGTACTTC. Protein product: CASSGSTETQYF.

In regard to this clone: The sample contains more than one DNA sequence encoding this CDR3. This chain joins TRBV6-5 and TRBJ1-2, with D tentatively TRBD1 (6 bases). The CDR3 spans 12 residues. Germline V gene data show CDR1 as MNHEY and CDR2 as SVGAGI. Trimming took 5 bases from V and 5 from J, leaving 9 bases between them. The CDR3 DNA sequence: TGTGCCAGCAGTGGTCAGGGGTATGGCTACACCTTC. Protein product: CASSGQGYGYTF.

V and J are TRBV5-1 and TRBJ2-2; TRBD2 might be the D (6 bases). Germline V gene data show CDR1 as SGHRS and CDR2 as YFSETQ. This CDR3 contains 16 residues. Trimming cost V 6 bases and J 5 bases, with 20 bases left between them. CDR3 region: CASNSLAGSGTGELFF. Here the CDR3 DNA reads TGCGCCAGCAACTCCCTGGCGGGGTCAGGAACCGGGGAGCTGTTTTTT.

The J gene is TRBJ2-2, the V gene TRBV7-2, with D perhaps being TRBD1 or TRBD2 (5 bases each). This CDR3 spans 17 amino acids. The V end lost 1 base, the J end lost 0 bases, and 12 bases lay between the germline ends. Germline V gene lookup returns CDR1 SGHTA and CDR2 FQGNSA. DNA for the CDR3: TGTGCCAGCAGCTTAGTCGGGGCTAATTCGAACACCGGGGAGCTGTTTTTT. It encodes CASSLVGANSNTGELFF.

The chain carries TRBV5-5 and TRBJ2-7, with TRBD2 matching 8 bases. Germline V lookup: CDR1 SGHKS, CDR2 YYEKEE (reference sequence). Unmatched junction bases numbered 15, after V lost 2 bases and J lost 2 bases. There are 18 residues in the CDR3. CDR3 bases: TGTGCCAGCAGCTTAGAGACTCGTAGCGGGACCTTTCCCTACGAGCAGTACTTC. Translating it yields CASSLETRSGTFPYEQYF.

To note about this clone: A read error may produce the germline difference seen at one junction end. At the DNA level, this CDR3 is encoded by other sequences in the same sample as well. The chain couples TRBV4-1 to TRBJ2-3; maybe TRBD1 (6 bases). The germline gives CDR1 MGHRA, CDR2 YSYEKL. This CDR3 region has 15 residues. As DNA, the CDR3 is TGCGCCAGCAGCCAAGGTCTCAGGGACACAGATACGCAGTATTTC. Protein product: CASSQGLRDTDTQYF.

The chain couples TRBV5-4 to TRBJ2-6, with D unresolved. The germline V gene has CDR1 SGHNT and CDR2 YYREEE (reference sequence). Trimming pared 4 bases from V and 0 bases from J, leaving 11 bases between. This CDR3 spans 16 amino acids. For the CDR3, the DNA is TGTGCCAGCAGCACCAACCGAGGCTCTGGGGCCAACGTCCTGACTTTC. Translated: CASSTNRGSGANVLTF.

The chain joins TRBV7-3 to TRBJ2-5; 7 bases match TRBD1. The CDR3 covers 18 residues. The V gene's germline CDR1 is SGHTA and CDR2 FQGTGA. Trimming cost V 0 bases and J 0 bases; bases outside gene matches: 10. In DNA form, the CDR3 reads TGTGCCAGCAGCTTAACGTTTGAAAACAGGGGTAACCAAGAGACCCAGTACTTC. Translated: CASSLTFENRGNQETQYF.

The rearrangement joins TRBV21-1 to TRBJ2-3; TRBD2, the D gene given by the table, was not confirmed from the DNA. TRBV21-1 counts as a pseudogene. The length of the CDR3 is 17 residues. The CDR3 region has the DNA TGTGCCAGCAGCCCCCCGGGACTAGCGGGAGCCACAGATACGCAGTATTTT. Translated, it gives CASSPPGLAGATDTQYF.